Listed below are T cell receptor beta chains from one sample, sequenced in a study of cytomegalovirus exposure and HLA in healthy donors. TCRdb's table, derived via immunoSEQ multiplex PCR, lists solely in-frame clones and lacks some. The data show about 160,000 clones, about 80% seen once. Sequences were obtained from PBMCs. These receptors were taken from a man younger than 35 in good health and CMV-seropositive. Each CDR3 is given with its conserved first and last residue. A D gene is named only where the DNA matches it firmly. Clone size, where shown, is once, few, many, or a class for clones that have expanded.

j_gene	v_gene	abundance	d_gene	CDR3nt	CDR3aa
TRBJ2-7	TRBV6-6	few	NA	TGTGCCAGCACAACCGAGCGGCGTCCTTACTACGAGCAGTACTTC	CASTTERRPYYEQYF
TRBJ1-2	TRBV4-1	NA	TRBD1	TGCGCCAGCAGCGCCAGGACAGGGGACTATGGCTACACCTTC	CASSARTGDYGYTF
TRBJ1-2	TRBV7-9	NA	NA	TGTGCCAGCAGCCCACCTGGGCAGGGAGGTGGCTACACCTTC	CASSPPGQGGGYTF
TRBJ2-7	TRBV18	few	NA	TGTGCCAGCTCACCTAAACCCGGACTCGATTCGTCCTACGAGCAGTACTTC	CASSPKPGLDSSYEQYF
TRBJ2-3	TRBV9	NA	NA	TGTGCCAGCAGCGGCCGAGGCTCAGCTATCACAGATACGCAGTATTTT	CASSGRGSAITDTQYF
TRBJ2-5	TRBV7-9	NA	TRBD2	TGTGCCAGCAGCAACTTAGCGGGAGTGGTGGGAGAGACCCAGTACTTC	CASSNLAGVVGETQYF
TRBJ1-3	TRBV5-1	NA	NA	TGCGCCAGCAGCTTGGAGGGAGGCGGAAACACCATATATTTT	CASSLEGGGNTIYF
TRBJ1-5	TRBV7-8	NA	NA	TGTGCCAGCACGGGGGTATTGGGCAATCAGCCCCAGCATTTT	CASTGVLGNQPQHF
TRBJ2-7	TRBV30	NA	NA	TGTGCCTGGAGCCTCTCTTCCTACGAGCAGTACTTC	CAWSLSSYEQYF
TRBJ2-3	TRBV5-4	once	NA	TGTGCCAGCAGCTTCCAGGGGGGCGCCGGAGATACGCAGTATTTT	CASSFQGGAGDTQYF
TRBJ2-1	TRBV7-9	NA	TRBD2	TGTGCCAGCAGCGGACTAGCGGATAGCTCCTACAATGAGCAGTTCTTC	CASSGLADSSYNEQFF
TRBJ2-2	TRBV21-1	NA	NA	TGTGCCAGCAGACGACAGGGCGGCGGGGAGCTGTTTTTT	CASRRQGGGELFF
TRBJ2-2	TRBV11-2	NA	NA	TGTGCCAGCAGCTTAGACGGGACACCGGCTGACGGGGAGCTGTTTTTT	CASSLDGTPADGELFF
TRBJ2-2	TRBV7-8	NA	NA	TGTGCCAGCAGAGGGGGGAGGGAAACCGGGGAGCTGTTTTTT	CASRGGRETGELFF
TRBJ2-5	TRBV29-1	NA	NA	TGCAGCGTTGAACGGGAGCAAGAGACCCAGTACTTC	CSVEREQETQYF
TRBJ2-3	TRBV7-9	few	TRBD1	TGCGCCAGCAGCTTGGGACAGAGCACAGATACGCAGTATTTT	CASSLGQSTDTQYF
TRBJ2-7	TRBV5-1	NA	NA	TGCGCCAGCAGGGAGGGACAGACCCCTCTCGAGCAGTACTTC	CASREGQTPLEQYF
TRBJ2-3	TRBV6-1	NA	NA	TGTGCCAGCAGCCCAGGGGCAGATACGCAGTATTTT	CASSPGADTQYF
TRBJ1-1	TRBV5-5	NA	TRBD1	TGTGCCAGCAGCTTACCTACCGGGACAGTTTACCGAGAAGCTTTCTTT	CASSLPTGTVYREAFF
TRBJ1-2	TRBV10-3	NA	NA	TGTGCCATCAAAGCGGTTCAGAGTAACTATGGCTACACCTTC	CAIKAVQSNYGYTF
TRBJ2-7	TRBV9	NA	TRBD2	TGTGCCAGCAGCGTAGAGCCCTCCGGGACTAGCGGGAGTTACGAGCAGTACTTC	CASSVEPSGTSGSYEQYF
TRBJ2-7	TRBV4-1	few	NA	TGCGCCAGCAGCCCTACTCCTTGGGGGGACTACGAGCAGTACTTC	CASSPTPWGDYEQYF
TRBJ2-2	TRBV18	NA	NA	TGTGCCAGCTCACCATCGACGGGGTTAAACACCGGGGAGCTGTTTTTT	CASSPSTGLNTGELFF
TRBJ1-1	TRBV28	NA	NA	TGTGCCACCAACCCAGGGTTCTACACTGAAGCTTTCTTT	CATNPGFYTEAFF
TRBJ1-1	TRBV6-1	NA	NA	TGTGCCAGCAGTGGTCGACAGGTGAACACTGAAGCTTTCTTT	CASSGRQVNTEAFF
TRBJ1-5	TRBV4-1	NA	TRBD1	TGCGCCAGCAGCCTACCGGGACAGGGAAATCAGCCCCAGCATTTT	CASSLPGQGNQPQHF
TRBJ2-2	TRBV10-3	NA	NA	TGTGCCATTTGGAAAACAGTTACCGGGGAGCTGTTTTTT	CAIWKTVTGELFF
TRBJ2-6	TRBV10-3	NA	NA	TGTGCCATCGGTTCACAGGGTACTGGGGCCAACGTCCTGACTTTC	CAIGSQGTGANVLTF
TRBJ1-1	TRBV7-8	few	TRBD1	TGTGCCAGCAGCGTGACAGGGGGCGCGGGTCTGGCCACTGAAGCTTTCTTT	CASSVTGGAGLATEAFF
TRBJ1-2	TRBV4-2	NA	NA	TGTGCCAGCAGCCAAGAAAGGGGTCAGGGGAGCTACACCTTC	CASSQERGQGSYTF
TRBJ1-1	TRBV15	NA	TRBD1	TGTGCCACCAGCAAGGGGGCGATGAACACTGAAGCTTTCTTT	CATSKGAMNTEAFF
TRBJ2-2	TRBV5-1	NA	NA	TGCGCCAGCAGCGCTATGGGGCCGGACACCGGGGAGCTGTTTTTT	CASSAMGPDTGELFF
TRBJ2-1	TRBV11-1	NA	NA	TGTGCCAGCAGCGCCTACCCGACAGTCTACAATGAGCAGTTCTTC	CASSAYPTVYNEQFF
TRBJ2-2	TRBV6-1	NA	TRBD2	TGTGCCAGCAGTCTAGCGGGAGGGCCGGCCGGGGAGCTGTTTTTT	CASSLAGGPAGELFF
TRBJ2-7	TRBV11-2	NA	TRBD1	TGTGCCAGCAGCACGGGACAGGGCAGGGGCGAGCAGTACTTC	CASSTGQGRGEQYF
TRBJ1-2	TRBV9	NA	NA	TGTGCCAGCAGCGGAACAGGGTGGGTTGACTATGGCTACACCTTC	CASSGTGWVDYGYTF
TRBJ2-1	TRBV6-4	NA	NA	TGTGCCAGCAGTGTTGAGTTTCGACTAGTCTCCAATGAGCAGTTCTTC	CASSVEFRLVSNEQFF
TRBJ2-7	TRBV7-2	NA	NA	TGTGCCAGCAGCCAGAATGATTACTACGAGCAGTACTTC	CASSQNDYYEQYF
TRBJ2-5	TRBV4-2	NA	NA	TGTGCCAGCAGCCCTACCCCCGGGATAGCGGAGGGTCAAGAGACCCAGTACTTC	CASSPTPGIAEGQETQYF
TRBJ1-1	TRBV7-2	NA	NA	TGTGCCAGCAGCTTACAGGGGGAAGCTTTCTTT	CASSLQGEAFF
TRBJ2-1	TRBV11-2	NA	NA	TGTGCCAGCAGCTTAGGGTTCTCAGGGGATAACGATGAGCAGTTCTTC	CASSLGFSGDNDEQFF
TRBJ1-2	TRBV2	few	TRBD1	TGTGCCAGCAGTGCCACCGGGACAGCGACTTATGGCTACACCTTC	CASSATGTATYGYTF
TRBJ1-2	TRBV5-1	NA	NA	TGCGCCAGCAGCTTGGGAGGGAACTATGGCTACACCTTC	CASSLGGNYGYTF